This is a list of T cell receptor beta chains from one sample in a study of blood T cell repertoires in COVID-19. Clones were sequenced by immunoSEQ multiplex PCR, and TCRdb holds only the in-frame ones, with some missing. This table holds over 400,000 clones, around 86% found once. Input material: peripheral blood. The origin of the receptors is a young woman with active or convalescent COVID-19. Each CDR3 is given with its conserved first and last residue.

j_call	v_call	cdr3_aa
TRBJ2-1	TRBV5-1	CASSIDVGGPQEQFF
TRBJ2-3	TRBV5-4	CASSGTSGKDTQYF
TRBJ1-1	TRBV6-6	CASSYSRDANTEAFF
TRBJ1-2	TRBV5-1	CASSLEEQAPYGYTF
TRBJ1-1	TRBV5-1	CASSFAGNQVNTEAFF
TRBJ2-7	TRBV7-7	CASSLEPPQGPPYEQYF
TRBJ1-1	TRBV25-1	CASSEGGIRAEAFF
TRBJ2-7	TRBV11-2	CASIPGQGASYEQYF
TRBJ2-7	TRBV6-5	CASSRQDTYEQYF
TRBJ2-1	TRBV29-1	CSVSGGANNEQFF
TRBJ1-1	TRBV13	CASSSGTPSTEAFF
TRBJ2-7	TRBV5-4	CASSFPGSPSYEQYF
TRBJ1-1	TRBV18	CASSLGRGGTEAFF
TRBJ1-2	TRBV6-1	CASSEGQGAIYGYTF
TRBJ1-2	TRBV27	CASSLLGQGASGYTF
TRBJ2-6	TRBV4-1	CASSLINSGANVLTF
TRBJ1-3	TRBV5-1	CASSLGWGPSGNTIYF
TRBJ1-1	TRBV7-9	CASSPVLVVLSHTEAFF
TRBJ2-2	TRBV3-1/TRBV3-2	CASSPREEGELFF
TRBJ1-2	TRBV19	CASTPPGGFNYGYTF
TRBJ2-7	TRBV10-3	CAISDARTSGTYEQYF
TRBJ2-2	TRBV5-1	CASSLLYLNTGELFF
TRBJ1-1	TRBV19	CASKTSDSQNTEAFF
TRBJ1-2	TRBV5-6	CASSPLDRDPNYGYTF
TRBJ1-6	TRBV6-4	CASSETGNSPLHF
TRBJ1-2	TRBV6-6	CASSYSQGLYGYTF
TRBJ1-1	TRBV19	CASSTGLVMSTEAFF
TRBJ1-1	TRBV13	CASSLRPVNTEAFF
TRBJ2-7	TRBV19	CASSPRGGRASYEQYF
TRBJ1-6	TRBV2	CASTNRDRVVIPYNSPLHF
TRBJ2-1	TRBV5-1	CASKTGSYNEQFF
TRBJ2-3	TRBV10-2	CASSQLAGYTDTQYF
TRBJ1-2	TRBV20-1	CSANRGYGYTF
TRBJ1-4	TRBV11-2	CASSPPYRQGAGEKLFF